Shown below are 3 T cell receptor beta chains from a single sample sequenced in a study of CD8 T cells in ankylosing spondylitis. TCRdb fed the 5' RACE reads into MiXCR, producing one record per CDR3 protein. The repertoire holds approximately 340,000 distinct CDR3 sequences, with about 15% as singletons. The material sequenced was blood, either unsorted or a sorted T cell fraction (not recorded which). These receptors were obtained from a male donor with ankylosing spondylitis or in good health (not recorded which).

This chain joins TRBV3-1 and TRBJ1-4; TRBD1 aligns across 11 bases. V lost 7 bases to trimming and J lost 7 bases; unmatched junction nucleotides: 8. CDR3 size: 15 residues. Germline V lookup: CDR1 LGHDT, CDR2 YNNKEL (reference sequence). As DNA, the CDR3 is TGTGCCAGCAAACCGGACAGGGGGCTCCGTGAAAAACTGTTTTTT. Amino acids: CASKPDRGLREKLFF.

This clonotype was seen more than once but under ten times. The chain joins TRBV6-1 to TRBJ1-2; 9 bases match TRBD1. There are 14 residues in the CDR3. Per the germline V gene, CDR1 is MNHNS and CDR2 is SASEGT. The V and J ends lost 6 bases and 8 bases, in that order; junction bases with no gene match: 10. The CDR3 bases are TGTGCCAGCAGGCGCCCAACAGGGGGCGGAGGCTACACCTTC. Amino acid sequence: CASRRPTGGGGYTF.

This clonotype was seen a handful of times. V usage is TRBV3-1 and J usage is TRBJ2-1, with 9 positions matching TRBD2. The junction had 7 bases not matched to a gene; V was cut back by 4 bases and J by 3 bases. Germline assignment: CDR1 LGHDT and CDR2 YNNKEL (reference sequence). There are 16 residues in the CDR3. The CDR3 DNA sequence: TGTGCCAGCAGCCTTCCGGGACTAGCTAACTACAATGAGCAGTTCTTC. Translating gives CASSLPGLANYNEQFF.